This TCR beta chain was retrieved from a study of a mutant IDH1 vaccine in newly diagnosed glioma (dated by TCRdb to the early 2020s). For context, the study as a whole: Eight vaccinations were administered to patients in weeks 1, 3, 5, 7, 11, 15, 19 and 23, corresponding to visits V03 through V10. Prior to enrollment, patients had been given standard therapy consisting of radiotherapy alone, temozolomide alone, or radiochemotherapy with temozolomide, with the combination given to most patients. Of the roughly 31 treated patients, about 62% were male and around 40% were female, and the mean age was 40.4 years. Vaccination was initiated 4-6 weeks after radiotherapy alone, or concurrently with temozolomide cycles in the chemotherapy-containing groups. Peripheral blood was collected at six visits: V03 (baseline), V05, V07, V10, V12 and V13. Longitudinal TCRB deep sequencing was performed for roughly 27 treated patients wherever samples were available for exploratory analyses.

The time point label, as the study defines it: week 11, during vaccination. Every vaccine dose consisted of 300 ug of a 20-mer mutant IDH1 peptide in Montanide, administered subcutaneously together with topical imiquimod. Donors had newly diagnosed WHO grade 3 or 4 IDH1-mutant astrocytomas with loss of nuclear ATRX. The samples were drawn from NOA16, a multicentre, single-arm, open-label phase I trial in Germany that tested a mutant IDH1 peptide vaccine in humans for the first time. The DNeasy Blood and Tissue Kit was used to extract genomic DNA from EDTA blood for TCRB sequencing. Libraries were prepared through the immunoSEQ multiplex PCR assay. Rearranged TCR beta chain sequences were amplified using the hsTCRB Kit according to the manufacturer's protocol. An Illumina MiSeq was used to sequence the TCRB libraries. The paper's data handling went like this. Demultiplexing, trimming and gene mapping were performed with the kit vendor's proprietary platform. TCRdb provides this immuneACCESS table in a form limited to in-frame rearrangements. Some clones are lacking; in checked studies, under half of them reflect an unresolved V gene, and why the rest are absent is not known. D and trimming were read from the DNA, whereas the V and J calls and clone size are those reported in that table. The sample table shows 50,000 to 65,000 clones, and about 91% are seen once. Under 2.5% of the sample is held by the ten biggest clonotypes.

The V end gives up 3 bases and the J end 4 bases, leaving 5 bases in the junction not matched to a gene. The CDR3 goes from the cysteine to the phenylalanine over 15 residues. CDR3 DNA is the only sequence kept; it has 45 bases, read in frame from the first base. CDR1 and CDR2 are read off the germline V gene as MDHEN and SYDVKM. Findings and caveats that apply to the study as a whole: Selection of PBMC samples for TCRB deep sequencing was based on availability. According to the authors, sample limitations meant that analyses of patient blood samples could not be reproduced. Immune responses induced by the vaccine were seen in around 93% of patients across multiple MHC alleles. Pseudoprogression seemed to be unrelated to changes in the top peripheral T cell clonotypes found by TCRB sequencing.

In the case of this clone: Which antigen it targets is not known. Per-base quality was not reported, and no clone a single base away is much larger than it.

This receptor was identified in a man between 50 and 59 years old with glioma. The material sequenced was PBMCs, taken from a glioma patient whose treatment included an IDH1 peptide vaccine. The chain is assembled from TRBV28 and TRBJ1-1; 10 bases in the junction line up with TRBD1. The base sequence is TGTGCCAGCAGTTTCCACCGGGACAGGGGCACTGAAGCTTTCTTT. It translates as CASSFHRDRGTEAFF.